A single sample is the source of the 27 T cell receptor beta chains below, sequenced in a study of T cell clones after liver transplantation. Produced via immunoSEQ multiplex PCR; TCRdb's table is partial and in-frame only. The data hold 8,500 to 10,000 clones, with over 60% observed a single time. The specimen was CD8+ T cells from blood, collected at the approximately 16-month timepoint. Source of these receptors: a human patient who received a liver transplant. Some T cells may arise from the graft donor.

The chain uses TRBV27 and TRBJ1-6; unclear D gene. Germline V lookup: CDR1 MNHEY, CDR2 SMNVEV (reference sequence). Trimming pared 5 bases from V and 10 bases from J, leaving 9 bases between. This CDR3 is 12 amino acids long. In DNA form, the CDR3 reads TGTGCCAGCAGTCCGATAAACTCACCCCTCCACTTT. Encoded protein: CASSPINSPLHF.

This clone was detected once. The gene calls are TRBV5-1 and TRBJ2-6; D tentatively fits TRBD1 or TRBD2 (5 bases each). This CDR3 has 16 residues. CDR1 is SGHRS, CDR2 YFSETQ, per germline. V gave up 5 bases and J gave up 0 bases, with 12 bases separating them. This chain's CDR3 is CASRGTESSGANVLTF. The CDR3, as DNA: TGCGCCAGCAGGGGGACCGAGAGCTCTGGGGCCAACGTCCTGACTTTC.

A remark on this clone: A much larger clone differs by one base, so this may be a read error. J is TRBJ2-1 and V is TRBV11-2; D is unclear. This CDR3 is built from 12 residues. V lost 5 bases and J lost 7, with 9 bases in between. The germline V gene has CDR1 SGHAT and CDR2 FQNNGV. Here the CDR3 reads CASSPVVNEQFF. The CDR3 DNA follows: TGTGCCAGCAGCCCAGTGGTGAATGAGCAGTTCTTC.

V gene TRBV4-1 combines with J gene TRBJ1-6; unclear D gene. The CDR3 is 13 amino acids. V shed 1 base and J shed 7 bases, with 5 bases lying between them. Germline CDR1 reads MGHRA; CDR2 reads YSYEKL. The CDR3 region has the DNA TGCGCCAGCAGCCAAGGAGAGAATTCACCCCTCCACTTT. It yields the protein CASSQGENSPLHF.

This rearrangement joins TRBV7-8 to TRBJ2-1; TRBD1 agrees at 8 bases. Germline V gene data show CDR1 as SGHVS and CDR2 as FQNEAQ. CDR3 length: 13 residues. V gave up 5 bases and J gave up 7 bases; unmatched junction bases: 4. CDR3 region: CASSTGQGNEQFF. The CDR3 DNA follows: TGTGCCAGCAGCACCGGACAGGGAAATGAGCAGTTCTTC. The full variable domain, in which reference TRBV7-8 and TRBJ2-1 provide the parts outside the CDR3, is GAGVSQSPRYKVAKRGQDVALRCDPISGHVSLFWYQQALGQGPEFLTYFQNEAQLDKSGLPSDRFFAERPEGSVSTLKIQRTQQEDSAVYLCASSTGQGNEQFFGPGTRLTVL.

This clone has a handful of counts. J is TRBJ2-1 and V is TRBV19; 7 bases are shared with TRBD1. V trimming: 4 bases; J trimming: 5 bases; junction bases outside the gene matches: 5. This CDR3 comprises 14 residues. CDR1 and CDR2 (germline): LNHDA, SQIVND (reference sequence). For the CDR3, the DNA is TGTGCCAGTAGTAACAGGGGTGGTAACAATGAGCAGTTCTTC. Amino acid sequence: CASSNRGGNNEQFF.

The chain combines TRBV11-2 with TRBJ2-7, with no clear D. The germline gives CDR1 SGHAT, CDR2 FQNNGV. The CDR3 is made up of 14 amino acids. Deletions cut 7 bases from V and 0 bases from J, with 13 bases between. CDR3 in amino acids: CASTFSGSSYEQYF. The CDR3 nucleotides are TGTGCCAGCACCTTTTCTGGTAGCTCCTACGAGCAGTACTTC.

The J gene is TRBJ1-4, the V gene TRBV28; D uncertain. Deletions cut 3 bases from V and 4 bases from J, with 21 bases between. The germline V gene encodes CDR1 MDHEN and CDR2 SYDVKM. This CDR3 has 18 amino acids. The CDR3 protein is CASSFVGSSGFLNEKLFF. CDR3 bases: TGTGCCAGCAGTTTTGTGGGGTCCAGCGGCTTTCTTAATGAAAAACTGTTTTTT. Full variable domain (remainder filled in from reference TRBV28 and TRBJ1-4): DVKVTQSSRYLVKRTGEKVFLECVQDMDHENMFWYRQDPGLGLRLIYFSYDVKMKEKGDIPEGYSVSREKKERFSLILESASTNQTSMYLCASSFVGSSGFLNEKLFFGSGTQLSVL.

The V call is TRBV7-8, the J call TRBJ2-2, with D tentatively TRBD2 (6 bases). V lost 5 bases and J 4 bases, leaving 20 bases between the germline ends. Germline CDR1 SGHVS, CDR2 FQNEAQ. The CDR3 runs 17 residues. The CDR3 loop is CASSLDGGRESTGELFF. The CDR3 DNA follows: TGTGCCAGCAGCCTCGATGGGGGGAGAGAGAGCACCGGGGAGCTGTTTTTT.

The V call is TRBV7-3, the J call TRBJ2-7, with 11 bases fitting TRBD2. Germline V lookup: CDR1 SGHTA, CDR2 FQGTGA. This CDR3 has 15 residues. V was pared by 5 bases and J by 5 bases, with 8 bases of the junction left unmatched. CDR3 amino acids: CASSPLAGVDHEQYV. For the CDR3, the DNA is TGTGCCAGCAGCCCACTAGCGGGAGTGGACCACGAGCAGTACGTC.

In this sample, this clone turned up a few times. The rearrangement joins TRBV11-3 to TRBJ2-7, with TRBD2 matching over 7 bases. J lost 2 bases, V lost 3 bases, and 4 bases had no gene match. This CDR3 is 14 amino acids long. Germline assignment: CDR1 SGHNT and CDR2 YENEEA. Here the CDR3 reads CASSLGGSTYEQYV. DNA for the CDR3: TGTGCCAGCAGCTTGGGGGGGAGTACCTACGAGCAGTACGTC.

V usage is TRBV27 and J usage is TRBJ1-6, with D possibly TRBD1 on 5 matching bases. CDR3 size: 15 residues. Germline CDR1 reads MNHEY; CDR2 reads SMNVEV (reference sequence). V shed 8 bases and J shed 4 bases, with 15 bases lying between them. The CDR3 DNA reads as TGTGCCAGCCGTCCCCCCCAGGGTTATAATTCACCCCTCCACTTT. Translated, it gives CASRPPQGYNSPLHF.

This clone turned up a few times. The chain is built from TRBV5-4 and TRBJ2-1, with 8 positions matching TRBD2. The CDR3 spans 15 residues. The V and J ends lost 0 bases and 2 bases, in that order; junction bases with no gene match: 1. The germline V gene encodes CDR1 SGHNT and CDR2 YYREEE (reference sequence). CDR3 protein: CASSLVAGPYNEQFF. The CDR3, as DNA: TGTGCCAGCAGCTTGGTAGCGGGGCCCTACAATGAGCAGTTCTTC.

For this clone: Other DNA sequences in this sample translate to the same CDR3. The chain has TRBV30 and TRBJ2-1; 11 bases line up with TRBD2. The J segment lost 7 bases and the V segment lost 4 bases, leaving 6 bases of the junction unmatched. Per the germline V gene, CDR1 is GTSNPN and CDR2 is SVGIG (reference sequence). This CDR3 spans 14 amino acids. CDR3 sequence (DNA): TGTGCCTGGAAAGTAGCGGGAGGGCGAAATGAGCAGTTCTTC. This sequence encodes CAWKVAGGRNEQFF.

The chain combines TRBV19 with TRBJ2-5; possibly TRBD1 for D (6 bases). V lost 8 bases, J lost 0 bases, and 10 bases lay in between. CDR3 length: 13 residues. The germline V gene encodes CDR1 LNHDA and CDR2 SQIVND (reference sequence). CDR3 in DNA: TGTGCCAGTGGGGGCGGAGACCAAGAGACCCAGTACTTC. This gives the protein CASGGGDQETQYF.

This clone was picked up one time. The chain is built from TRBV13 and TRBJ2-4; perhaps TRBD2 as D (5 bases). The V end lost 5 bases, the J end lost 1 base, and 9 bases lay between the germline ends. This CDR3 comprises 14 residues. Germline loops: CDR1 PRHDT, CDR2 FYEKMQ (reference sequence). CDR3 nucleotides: TGTGCCAGCAGCACGAGGGTGGCCAAAAACATTCAGTACTTC. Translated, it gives CASSTRVAKNIQYF.

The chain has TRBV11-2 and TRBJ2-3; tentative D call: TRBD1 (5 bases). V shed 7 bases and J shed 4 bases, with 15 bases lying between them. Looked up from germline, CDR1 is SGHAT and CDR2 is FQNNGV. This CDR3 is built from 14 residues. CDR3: CASKGADHPDTQYF. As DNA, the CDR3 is TGTGCCAGCAAAGGGGCAGACCATCCAGATACGCAGTATTTT.

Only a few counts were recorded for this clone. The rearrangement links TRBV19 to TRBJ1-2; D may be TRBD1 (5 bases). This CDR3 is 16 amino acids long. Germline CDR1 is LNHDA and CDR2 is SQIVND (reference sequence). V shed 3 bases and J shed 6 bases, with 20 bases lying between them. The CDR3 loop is CASSILAGGTADGYTF. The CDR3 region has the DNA TGTGCCAGTAGTATTCTGGCAGGAGGGACCGCGGATGGCTACACCTTC.

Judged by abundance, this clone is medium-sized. The CDR3 protein is CASSHRTEDEKLFF. Here the CDR3 DNA reads TGTGCCAGCAGCCATAGGACAGAGGACGAAAAACTGTTTTTT. V usage is TRBV14 and J usage is TRBJ1-4, with D perhaps TRBD1 (6 bases). Germline CDR1 SGHDN, CDR2 FVKESK. The CDR3 spans 14 residues. V lost 3 bases, J lost 8 bases, and 13 bases lay in between.

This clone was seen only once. DNA for the CDR3: TGTGCCAGCTCATCGTCGACACAGGGGCGAGGTGAGCAGTACGTC. It yields the protein CASSSSTQGRGEQYV. V usage is TRBV18 and J usage is TRBJ2-7; 7 bases align to TRBD1. With V trimmed by 5 bases and J by 7 bases, 14 bases remained unmatched. CDR1 is KGHSH and CDR2 is LQKENI in the germline V gene. The CDR3 sequence is 15 residues long.

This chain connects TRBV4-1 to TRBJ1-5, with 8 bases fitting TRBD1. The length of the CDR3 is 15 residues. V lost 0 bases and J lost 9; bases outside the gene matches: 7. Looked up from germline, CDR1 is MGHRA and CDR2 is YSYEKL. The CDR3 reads CASSQDRGQGWPQHF. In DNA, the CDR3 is TGCGCCAGCAGCCAAGATCGAGGACAGGGTTGGCCCCAGCATTTT.

The CDR3 bases are TGTGCCAGCAGCCGAGACTCCTCCTACAATGAGCAGTTCTTC. Amino acids: CASSRDSSYNEQFF. The gene calls are TRBV5-5 and TRBJ2-1; D not certain. Trimming removed 4 bases from V and 0 bases from J, with 8 bases in between. The length of the CDR3 is 14 residues. Per germline, CDR1 SGHKS and CDR2 YYEKEE (reference sequence). Variable domain in full (rest from reference TRBV5-5 and TRBJ2-1): DAGVTQSPTHLIKTRGQQVTLRCSPISGHKSVSWYQQVLGQGPQFIFQYYEKEERGRGNFPDRFSARQFPNYSSELNVNALLLGDSALYLCASSRDSSYNEQFFGPGTRLTVL.

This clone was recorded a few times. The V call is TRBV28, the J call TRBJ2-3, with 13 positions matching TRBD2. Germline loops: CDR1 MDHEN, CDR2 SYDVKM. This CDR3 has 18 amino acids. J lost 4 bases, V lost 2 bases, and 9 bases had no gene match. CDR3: CASSLVETSGGSADTQYF. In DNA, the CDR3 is TGTGCCAGCAGTTTAGTAGAGACTAGCGGGGGGTCGGCAGATACGCAGTATTTT. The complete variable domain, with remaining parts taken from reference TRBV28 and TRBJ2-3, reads DVKVTQSSRYLVKRTGEKVFLECVQDMDHENMFWYRQDPGLGLRLIYFSYDVKMKEKGDIPEGYSVSREKKERFSLILESASTNQTSMYLCASSLVETSGGSADTQYFGPGTRLTVL.

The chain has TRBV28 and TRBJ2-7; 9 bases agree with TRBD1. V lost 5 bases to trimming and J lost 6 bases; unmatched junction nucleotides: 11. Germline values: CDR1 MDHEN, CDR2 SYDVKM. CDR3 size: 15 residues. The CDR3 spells CASSISGQGHLEQYV. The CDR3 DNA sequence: TGTGCCAGCAGTATAAGCGGACAGGGGCACCTCGAGCAGTACGTC.

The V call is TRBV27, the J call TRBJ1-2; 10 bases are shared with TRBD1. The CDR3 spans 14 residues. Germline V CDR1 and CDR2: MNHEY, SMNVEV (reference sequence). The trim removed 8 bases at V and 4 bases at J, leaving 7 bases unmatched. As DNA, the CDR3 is TGTGCCAGCGGACTGACAGGGGGCTTCTATGGCTACACCTTC. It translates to CASGLTGGFYGYTF.

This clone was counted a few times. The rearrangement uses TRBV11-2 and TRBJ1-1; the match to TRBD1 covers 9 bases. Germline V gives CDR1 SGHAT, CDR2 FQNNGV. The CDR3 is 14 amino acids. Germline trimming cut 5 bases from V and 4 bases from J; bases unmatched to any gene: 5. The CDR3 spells CASSRTGGGTEAFF. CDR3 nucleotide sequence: TGTGCCAGCAGCCGTACAGGGGGCGGCACTGAAGCTTTCTTT.

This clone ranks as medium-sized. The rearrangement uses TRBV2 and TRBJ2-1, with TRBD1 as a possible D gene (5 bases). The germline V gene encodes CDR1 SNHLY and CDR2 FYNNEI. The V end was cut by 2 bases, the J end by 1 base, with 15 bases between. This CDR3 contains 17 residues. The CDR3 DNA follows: TGTGCCAGCAGTGAATGGGTAGGGGATTTTTCCTACAATGAGCAGTTCTTC. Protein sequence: CASSEWVGDFSYNEQFF.